These T cell receptor beta chains were read from a single sample in a study of OX40 agonist ivuxolimab in advanced cancers. The protocol was immunoSEQ multiplex PCR, while the TCRdb copy is restricted to in-frame clones and leaves out a portion. The table has some 70,000 clones, approximately 90% seen once; the top ten hold approximately 1.1%. Here the sequenced sample was CD4+ or CD8+ T cells sorted from blood, taken in a trial of the OX40 agonist ivuxolimab. The receptors here all came from an adult with an advanced solid tumor such as melanoma, head and neck, liver or kidney cancer. The CDR3 runs from the conserved cysteine through the conserved F or W. D genes are given only for firm matches. Clone size is not always given. Where it is, it says once, few, many or a class for expanded clones.

size	J	V	D	CDR3	DNA
once	TRBJ1-3	TRBV19	-	CASSIQGQGAETIYF	TGTGCCAGTAGTATCCAGGGACAAGGCGCTGAGACCATATATTTT
-	TRBJ1-3	TRBV20-1	-	CSARDLGTIYF	TGCAGTGCTAGAGATTTGGGCACCATATATTTT
-	TRBJ2-3	TRBV7-8	TRBD1	CASREQGAVTDTQYF	TGTGCCAGCAGGGAACAGGGGGCCGTCACAGATACGCAGTATTTT
-	TRBJ1-2	TRBV6-1	-	CASSEIASARAGGYTF	TGTGCCAGCAGTGAAATAGCTTCGGCCAGGGCGGGCGGCTACACCTTC
-	TRBJ2-3	TRBV2	TRBD2	CASSAGTSDTQYF	TGTGCCAGCAGTGCTGGGACTAGCGATACGCAGTATTTT
once	TRBJ2-1	TRBV5-1	-	CASSRWTGVNNEQFF	TGCGCCAGCAGCAGGTGGACGGGCGTAAACAATGAGCAGTTCTTC
-	TRBJ1-1	TRBV5-1	-	CASRPGTGNTEAFF	TGCGCCAGCCGACCTGGGACGGGAAACACTGAAGCTTTCTTT
-	TRBJ2-7	TRBV18	-	CASSPPDQLYEQYF	TGTGCCAGCTCACCGCCGGACCAACTTTACGAGCAGTACTTC
few	TRBJ1-6	TRBV10-3	TRBD1	CAISVQGDSPLHF	TGTGCCATCAGTGTACAGGGGGATTCACCCCTCCACTTT
-	TRBJ2-6	TRBV9	-	CASSAYSGANVLTF	TGTGCCAGCAGCGCCTACTCTGGGGCCAACGTCCTGACTTTC
-	TRBJ2-2	TRBV5-6	-	CASSLGRNTGELFF	TGTGCCAGCAGCTTGGGGAGGAACACCGGGGAGCTGTTTTTT
-	TRBJ1-6	TRBV2	TRBD1	CASSEGQGFSPLHF	TGTGCCAGCAGTGAGGGACAGGGCTTCTCACCCCTCCACTTT
-	TRBJ2-7	TRBV14	-	CASSQAGAPKGEQYF	TGTGCCAGCAGCCAAGCAGGGGCCCCTAAGGGCGAGCAGTACTTC
-	TRBJ2-1	TRBV5-6	-	CASSLNLLNYNEQFF	TGTGCCAGCAGCTTGAATCTCTTAAATTACAATGAGCAGTTCTTC
-	TRBJ2-3	TRBV27	TRBD1	CASSLTGGVPPDTQYF	TGTGCCAGCAGTCTGACAGGGGGCGTCCCCCCAGATACGCAGTATTTT
-	TRBJ2-3	TRBV4-1	-	CASSQALRAPDTQYF	TGCGCCAGCAGCCAAGCCCTTAGGGCCCCAGATACGCAGTATTTT
-	TRBJ1-4	TRBV2	-	CASRKQANEKLFF	TGTGCCAGCAGGAAACAAGCTAATGAAAAACTGTTTTTT
-	TRBJ2-3	TRBV5-6	-	CASSSLLGGITDTQYF	TGTGCCAGCAGCTCCCTTTTGGGGGGAATCACAGATACGCAGTATTTT
once	TRBJ2-1	TRBV6-6	-	CASSYSTRFSNEQFF	TGTGCCAGCAGTTACTCGACTAGATTTAGCAATGAGCAGTTCTTC
-	TRBJ1-2	TRBV11-2	-	CASSLVRGRDGYTF	TGTGCCAGCAGCTTAGTGCGGGGGCGGGACGGCTACACCTTC
once	TRBJ2-5	TRBV19	-	CASSTLTSTETQYF	TGTGCCAGTAGTACTCTCACTAGCACGGAGACCCAGTACTTC
-	TRBJ2-7	TRBV5-1	-	CASSSRDEQYF	TGCGCCAGCAGCAGCCGGGACGAGCAGTACTTC
-	TRBJ2-4	TRBV19	-	CASSITPGAKNIQYF	TGTGCCAGTAGTATAACCCCTGGGGCCAAAAACATTCAGTACTTC
-	TRBJ2-3	TRBV30	-	CAWSSGGRDTDTQYF	TGTGCCTGGAGTTCTGGGGGGCGGGACACAGATACGCAGTATTTT
-	TRBJ1-3	TRBV4-1	-	CASSQGALSGNTIYF	TGCGCCAGCAGCCAGGGGGCTCTCTCTGGAAACACCATATATTTT
-	TRBJ2-7	TRBV11-2	-	CASSLGVGQYF	TGTGCCAGCAGCTTAGGGGTGGGGCAGTACTTC
-	TRBJ2-3	TRBV11-3	TRBD1	CASSPTGVSTDTQYF	TGTGCCAGCAGCCCAACAGGGGTCTCCACAGATACGCAGTATTTT
-	TRBJ2-2	TRBV6-5	TRBD1	CASRPSGTATGELFF	TGTGCCAGCAGACCCTCCGGGACAGCTACCGGGGAGCTGTTTTTT
-	TRBJ1-2	TRBV7-2	TRBD1	CASSSTGDRYGYTF	TGTGCCAGCAGCTCAACCGGGGACAGATATGGCTACACCTTC
-	TRBJ2-5	TRBV5-1	-	CASSLAGWETQYF	TGCGCCAGCAGCTTGGCGGGGTGGGAGACCCAGTACTTC
-	TRBJ2-3	TRBV7-9	-	CASRAYGTSTDTQYF	TGTGCCAGCAGAGCCTACGGAACCTCCACAGATACGCAGTATTTT
-	TRBJ2-5	TRBV6-5	TRBD1	CASSYGDRTETQYF	TGTGCCAGCAGTTACGGGGACAGAACAGAGACCCAGTACTTC
-	TRBJ2-7	TRBV7-9	TRBD1	CASSLGRDRVYYEQYF	TGTGCCAGCAGCTTAGGCCGGGACAGGGTTTACTACGAGCAGTACTTC
-	TRBJ2-3	TRBV10-3	TRBD2	CAISDWGGGADTQYF	TGTGCCATCAGTGACTGGGGCGGGGGGGCAGATACGCAGTATTTT
-	TRBJ1-6	TRBV5-4	-	CASSLARGAGDSPLHF	TGTGCCAGCAGCTTGGCGAGGGGGGCCGGGGATTCACCCCTCCACTTT
-	TRBJ1-2	TRBV7-2	TRBD1	CASSLVGQGNYGYTF	TGTGCCAGCAGCTTAGTGGGACAGGGGAACTATGGCTACACCTTC
-	TRBJ2-3	TRBV5-1	-	CASSLGAIGGTDTQYF	TGCGCCAGCAGCTTGGGGGCTATCGGGGGCACAGATACGCAGTATTTT
-	TRBJ2-2	TRBV18	-	CASSPTRVRTGELFF	TGTGCCAGCTCACCAACCAGGGTCAGAACCGGGGAGCTGTTTTTT
-	TRBJ2-7	TRBV6-5	-	CASRAGQTAYEQYF	TGTGCCAGCAGGGCGGGACAGACAGCCTACGAGCAGTACTTC
-	TRBJ2-7	TRBV19	-	CASTTSGGTGEQYF	TGTGCCAGTACCACCAGTGGGGGCACGGGCGAGCAGTACTTC
-	TRBJ2-5	TRBV5-5	-	CASSLDGVNRETQYF	TGTGCCAGCAGCTTGGATGGGGTTAATAGGGAGACCCAGTACTTC
once	TRBJ2-3	TRBV7-2	TRBD2	CASSLAWLAGSTDTQYF	TGTGCCAGCAGCTTAGCGTGGCTAGCGGGGAGCACAGATACGCAGTATTTT
-	TRBJ1-5	TRBV6-1	-	CASSEAREGAGQPQHF	TGTGCCAGCAGTGAAGCGCGTGAAGGGGCAGGTCAGCCCCAGCATTTT
-	TRBJ2-3	TRBV7-6	TRBD2	CASSRLGLASTDTQYF	TGTGCCAGCAGCCGCCTAGGACTAGCTAGCACAGATACGCAGTATTTT
-	TRBJ1-3	TRBV6-5	-	CASSENSGNTIYF	TGTGCCAGCAGTGAAAACTCTGGAAACACCATATATTTT
few	TRBJ2-3	TRBV9	TRBD2	CASSVDGNSGGASTDTQYF	TGTGCCAGCAGCGTAGATGGTAATAGCGGGGGGGCTAGCACAGATACGCAGTATTTT